What follows are 5 T cell receptor beta chains derived from one specimen sequenced in a study of technical replicates of blood from several donors. TCRdb keeps only in-frame clones here, not all; method: immunoSEQ multiplex PCR. This sample yields about 80,000 clones, of which 91% are seen a single time; about 0.4% belongs to the top ten. The sample consisted of T cells isolated from PBMCs. Every receptor here comes from a human donor in good health.

V is TRBV2 and J is TRBJ2-7; 8 bases match TRBD2. The CDR3 is 10 residues long. V lost 11 bases to trimming and J lost 4 bases; unmatched junction nucleotides: 1. The germline gives CDR1 SNHLY, CDR2 FYNNEI. The CDR3 bases are TGTGCCTGCGGGGGGTACGAGCAGTACTTC. Protein sequence: CACGGYEQYF.

This chain joins TRBV5-4 and TRBJ1-1, with 9 bases that match TRBD1. Germline-derived CDR1 and CDR2 are SGHNT and YYREEE (reference sequence). Trimming at V came to 4 bases and at J to 7 bases, leaving 8 bases not matched to a gene. The length of the CDR3 is 14 residues. CDR3 sequence (DNA): TGTGCCAGCAGCCCTTACAGGGGGCAAGATGAAGCTTTCTTT. This gives the protein CASSPYRGQDEAFF.

This chain links TRBV7-2 with TRBJ1-2; the D gene is possibly TRBD1 (5 bases). There are 13 residues in the CDR3. V shed 3 bases and J shed 8 bases, with 13 bases lying between them. CDR1 and CDR2 from the germline V gene are SGHTA and FQGNSA. CDR3 in DNA: TGTGCCAGCAGCTTTTCCGTGGCAGGGGGCTACACCTTC. Its protein product is CASSFSVAGGYTF.

V is TRBV6-5 and J is TRBJ2-7, with D maybe TRBD2 (5 bases). Germline lookup yields CDR1 MNHEY and CDR2 SVGAGI. There are 13 residues in the CDR3. Trimming stripped 10 bases from V and 3 bases from J, with 16 bases between. As DNA, the CDR3 is TGTGCCACCCTAGGATTCGCGGGCTACGAGCAGTACTTC. Translating gives CATLGFAGYEQYF.

J is TRBJ2-7 and V is TRBV7-2; a weak D match, TRBD2 (6 bases). CDR1 SGHTA and CDR2 FQGNSA come from the germline V gene. The CDR3 extends over 15 amino acids. Trimming cost V 1 base and J 3 bases, with 13 bases left between them. The CDR3, as DNA: TGTGCCAGCAGCTTAGGAGAGGACGGGGGCTACGAGCAGTACTTC. Protein product: CASSLGEDGGYEQYF.